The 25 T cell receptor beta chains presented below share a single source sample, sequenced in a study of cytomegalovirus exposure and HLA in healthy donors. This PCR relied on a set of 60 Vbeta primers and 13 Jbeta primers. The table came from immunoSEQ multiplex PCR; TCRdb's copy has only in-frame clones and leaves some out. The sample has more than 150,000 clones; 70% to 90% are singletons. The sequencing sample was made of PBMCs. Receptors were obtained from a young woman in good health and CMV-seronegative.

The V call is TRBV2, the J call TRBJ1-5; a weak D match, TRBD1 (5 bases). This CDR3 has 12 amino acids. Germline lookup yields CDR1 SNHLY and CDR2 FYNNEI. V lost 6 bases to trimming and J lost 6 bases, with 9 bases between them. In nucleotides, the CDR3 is TGTGCCAGCAGCGTCGGGGGTCAGCCCCAGCATTTT. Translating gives CASSVGGQPQHF.

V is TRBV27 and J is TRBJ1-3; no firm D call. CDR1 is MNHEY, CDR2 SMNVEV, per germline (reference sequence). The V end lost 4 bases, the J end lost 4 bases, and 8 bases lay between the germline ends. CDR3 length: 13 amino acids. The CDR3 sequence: CASSSPPGNTIYF. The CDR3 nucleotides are TGTGCCAGCAGTTCCCCTCCCGGAAACACCATATATTTT.

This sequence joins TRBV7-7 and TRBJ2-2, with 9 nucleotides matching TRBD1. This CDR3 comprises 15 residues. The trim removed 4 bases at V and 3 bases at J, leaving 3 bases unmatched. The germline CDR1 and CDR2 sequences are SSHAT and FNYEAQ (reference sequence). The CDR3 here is CASSSGTGYTGELFF. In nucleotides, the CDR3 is TGTGCCAGCAGCTCCGGGACAGGGTACACCGGGGAGCTGTTTTTT.

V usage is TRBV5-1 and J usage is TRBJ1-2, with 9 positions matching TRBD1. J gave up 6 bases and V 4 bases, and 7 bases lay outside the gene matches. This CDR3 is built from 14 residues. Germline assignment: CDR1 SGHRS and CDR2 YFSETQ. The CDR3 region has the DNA TGCGCCAGCAGCAACGCCGGGACAGGGAATGGCTACACCTTC. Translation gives CASSNAGTGNGYTF.

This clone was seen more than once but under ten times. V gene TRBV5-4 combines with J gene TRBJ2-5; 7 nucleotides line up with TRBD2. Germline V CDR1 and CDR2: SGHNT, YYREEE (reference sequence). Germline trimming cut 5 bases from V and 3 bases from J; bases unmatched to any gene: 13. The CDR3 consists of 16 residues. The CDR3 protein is CASSGRPAGVEETQYF. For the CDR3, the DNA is TGTGCCAGCAGTGGGCGCCCGGCGGGGGTTGAAGAGACCCAGTACTTC.

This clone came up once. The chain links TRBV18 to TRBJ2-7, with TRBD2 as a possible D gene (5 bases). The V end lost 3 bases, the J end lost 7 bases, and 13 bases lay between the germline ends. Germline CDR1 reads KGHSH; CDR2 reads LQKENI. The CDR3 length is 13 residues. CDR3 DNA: TGTGCCAGCTCACCCGAAGGACTCGCGGAGCAGTACTTC. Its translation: CASSPEGLAEQYF.

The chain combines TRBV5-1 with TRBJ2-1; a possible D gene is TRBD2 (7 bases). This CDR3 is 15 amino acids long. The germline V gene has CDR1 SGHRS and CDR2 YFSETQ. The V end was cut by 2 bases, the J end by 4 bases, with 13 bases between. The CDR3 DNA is TGCGCCAGCAGCTTTCTTGCGGGGGCATACAATGAGCAGTTCTTC. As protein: CASSFLAGAYNEQFF. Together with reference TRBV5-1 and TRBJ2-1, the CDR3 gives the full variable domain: KAGVTQTPRYLIKTRGQQVTLSCSPISGHRSVSWYQQTPGQGLQFLFEYFSETQRNKGNFPGRFSGRQFSNSRSEMNVSTLELGDSALYLCASSFLAGAYNEQFFGPGTRLTVL.

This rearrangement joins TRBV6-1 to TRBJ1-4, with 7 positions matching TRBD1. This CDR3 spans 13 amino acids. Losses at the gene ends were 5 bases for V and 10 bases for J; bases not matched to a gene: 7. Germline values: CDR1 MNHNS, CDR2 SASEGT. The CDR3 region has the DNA TGTGCCAGCAGTTTGGGACAGCCAGCAAAACTGTTTTTT. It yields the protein CASSLGQPAKLFF.

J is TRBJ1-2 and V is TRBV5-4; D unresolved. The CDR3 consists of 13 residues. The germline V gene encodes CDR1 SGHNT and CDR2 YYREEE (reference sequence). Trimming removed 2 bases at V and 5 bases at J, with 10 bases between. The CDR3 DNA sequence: TGTGCCAGCAGCTTCACTCAGGAATATGGCTACACCTTC. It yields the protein CASSFTQEYGYTF.

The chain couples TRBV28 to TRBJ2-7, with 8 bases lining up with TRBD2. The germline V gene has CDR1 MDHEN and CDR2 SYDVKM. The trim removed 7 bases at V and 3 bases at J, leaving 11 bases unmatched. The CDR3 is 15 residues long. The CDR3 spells CASTPRGASGYEQYF. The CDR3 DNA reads TGTGCCAGCACCCCGCGGGGGGCTAGCGGCTACGAGCAGTACTTC.

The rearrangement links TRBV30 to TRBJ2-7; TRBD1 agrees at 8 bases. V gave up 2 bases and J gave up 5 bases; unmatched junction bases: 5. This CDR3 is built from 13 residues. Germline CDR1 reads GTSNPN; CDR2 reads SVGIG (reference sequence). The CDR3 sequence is CAWSQGAQDEQYF. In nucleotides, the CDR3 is TGTGCCTGGAGTCAGGGGGCGCAGGACGAGCAGTACTTC.

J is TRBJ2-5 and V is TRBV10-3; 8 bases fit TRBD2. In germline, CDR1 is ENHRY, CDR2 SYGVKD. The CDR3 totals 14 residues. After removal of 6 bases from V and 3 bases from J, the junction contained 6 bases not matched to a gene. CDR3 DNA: TGTGCCATCAGCACAGGGACTAGGGAAGAGACCCAGTACTTC. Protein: CAISTGTREETQYF.

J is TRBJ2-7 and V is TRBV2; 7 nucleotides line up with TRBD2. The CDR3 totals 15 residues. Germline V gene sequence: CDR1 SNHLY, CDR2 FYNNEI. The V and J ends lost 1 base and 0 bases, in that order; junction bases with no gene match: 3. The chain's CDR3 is CASSEGRGYSYEQYF. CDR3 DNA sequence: TGTGCCAGCAGTGAAGGGCGGGGGTACTCCTACGAGCAGTACTTC. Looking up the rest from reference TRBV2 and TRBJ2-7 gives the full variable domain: EPEVTQTPSHQVTQMGQEVILRCVPISNHLYFYWYRQILGQKVEFLVSFYNNEISEKSEIFDDQFSVERPDGSNFTLKIRSTKLEDSAMYFCASSEGRGYSYEQYFGPGTRLTVT.

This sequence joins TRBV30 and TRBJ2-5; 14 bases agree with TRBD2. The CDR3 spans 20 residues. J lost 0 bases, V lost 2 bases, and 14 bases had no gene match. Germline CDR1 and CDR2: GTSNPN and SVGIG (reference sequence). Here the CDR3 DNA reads TGTGCCTGGAGTCTCCCCGCGGGACTAGCGGGGGATACCTACCAAGAGACCCAGTACTTC. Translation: CAWSLPAGLAGDTYQETQYF.

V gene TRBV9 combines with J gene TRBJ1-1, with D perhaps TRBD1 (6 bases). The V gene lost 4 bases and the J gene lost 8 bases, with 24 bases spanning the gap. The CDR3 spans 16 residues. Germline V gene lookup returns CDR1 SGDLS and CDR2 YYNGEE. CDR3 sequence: CASSPRGGGRAAEAFF. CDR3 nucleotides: TGTGCCAGCAGCCCACGAGGCGGGGGGCGTGCGGCCGAAGCTTTCTTT.

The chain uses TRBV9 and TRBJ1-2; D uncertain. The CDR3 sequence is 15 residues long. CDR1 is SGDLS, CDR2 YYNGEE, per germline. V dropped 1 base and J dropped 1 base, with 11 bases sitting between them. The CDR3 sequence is CASSVQAGGNYGYTF. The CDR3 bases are TGTGCCAGCAGCGTACAGGCAGGAGGTAACTATGGCTACACCTTC.

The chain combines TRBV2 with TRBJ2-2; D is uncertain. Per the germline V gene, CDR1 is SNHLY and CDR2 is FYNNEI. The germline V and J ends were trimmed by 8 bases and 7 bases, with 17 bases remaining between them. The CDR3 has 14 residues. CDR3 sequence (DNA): TGTGCCAGCTCTCGCGACCAGTCGGGCGGGGAGCTGTTTTTT. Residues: CASSRDQSGGELFF.

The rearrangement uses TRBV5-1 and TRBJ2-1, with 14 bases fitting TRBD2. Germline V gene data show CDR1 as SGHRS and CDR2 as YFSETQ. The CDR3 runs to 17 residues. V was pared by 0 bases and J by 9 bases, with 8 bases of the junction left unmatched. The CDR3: CASSLAGTSGSRGEQFF. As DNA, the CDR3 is TGCGCCAGCAGCTTGGCTGGGACTAGCGGGAGTAGAGGTGAGCAGTTCTTC.

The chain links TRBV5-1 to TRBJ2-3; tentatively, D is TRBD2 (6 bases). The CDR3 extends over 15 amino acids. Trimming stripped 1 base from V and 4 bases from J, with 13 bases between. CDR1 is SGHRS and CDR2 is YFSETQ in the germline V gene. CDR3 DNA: TGCGCCAGCAGCTTGACGGGAGATAGGGCAGATACGCAGTATTTT. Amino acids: CASSLTGDRADTQYF.

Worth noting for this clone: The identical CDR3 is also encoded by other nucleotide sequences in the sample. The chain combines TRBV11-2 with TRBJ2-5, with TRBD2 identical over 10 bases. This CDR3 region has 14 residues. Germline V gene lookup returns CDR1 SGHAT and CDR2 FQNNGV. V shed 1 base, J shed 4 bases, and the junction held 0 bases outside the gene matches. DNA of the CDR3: TGTGCCAGCAGCTTAGGACTAGCGGGAGAGACCCAGTACTTC. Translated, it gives CASSLGLAGETQYF.

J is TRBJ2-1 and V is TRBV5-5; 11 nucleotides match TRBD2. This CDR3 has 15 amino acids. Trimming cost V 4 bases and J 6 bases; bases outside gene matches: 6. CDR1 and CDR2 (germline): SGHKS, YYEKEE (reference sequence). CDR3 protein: CASSRSGRASNEQFF. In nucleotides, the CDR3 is TGTGCCAGCAGCCGTAGCGGGAGGGCCAGCAATGAGCAGTTCTTC.

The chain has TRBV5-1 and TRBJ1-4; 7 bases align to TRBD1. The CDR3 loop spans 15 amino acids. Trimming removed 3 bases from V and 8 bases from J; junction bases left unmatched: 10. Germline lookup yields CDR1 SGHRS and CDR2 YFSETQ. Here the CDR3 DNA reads TGCGCCAGCAGCTCATCGACAGGGTGGCGGGAAAAACTGTTTTTT. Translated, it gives CASSSSTGWREKLFF.

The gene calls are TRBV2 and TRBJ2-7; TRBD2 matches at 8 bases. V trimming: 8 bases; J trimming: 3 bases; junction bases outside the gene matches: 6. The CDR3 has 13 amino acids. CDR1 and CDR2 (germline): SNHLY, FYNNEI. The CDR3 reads CASGGTSGYEQYF. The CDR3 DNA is TGTGCCAGCGGGGGGACTAGTGGCTACGAGCAGTACTTC.

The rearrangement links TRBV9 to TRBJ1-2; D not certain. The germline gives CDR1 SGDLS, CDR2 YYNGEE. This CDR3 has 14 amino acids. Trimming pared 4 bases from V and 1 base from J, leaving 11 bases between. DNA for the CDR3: TGTGCCAGCAGCCCTCGACGGGATAACTATGGCTACACCTTC. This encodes CASSPRRDNYGYTF.

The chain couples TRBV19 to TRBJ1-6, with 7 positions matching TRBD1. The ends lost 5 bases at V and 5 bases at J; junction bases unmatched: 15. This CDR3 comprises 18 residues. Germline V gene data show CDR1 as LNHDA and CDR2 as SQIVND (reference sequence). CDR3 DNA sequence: TGTGCCAGTAGTTCTAGAGAGGGGTTAGACAGGGATAATTCACCCCTCCACTTT. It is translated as CASSSREGLDRDNSPLHF.